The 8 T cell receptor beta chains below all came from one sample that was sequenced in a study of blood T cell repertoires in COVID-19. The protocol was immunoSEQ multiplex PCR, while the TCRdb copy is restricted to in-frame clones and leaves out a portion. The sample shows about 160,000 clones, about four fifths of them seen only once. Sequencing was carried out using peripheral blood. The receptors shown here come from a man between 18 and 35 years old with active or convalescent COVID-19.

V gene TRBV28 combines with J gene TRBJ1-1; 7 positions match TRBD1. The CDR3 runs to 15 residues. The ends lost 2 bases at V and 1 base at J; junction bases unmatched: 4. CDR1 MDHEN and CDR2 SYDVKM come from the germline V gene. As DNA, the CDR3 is TGTGCCAGCAGTTTAAGCCAGGGGGGGAACACTGAAGCTTTCTTT. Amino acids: CASSLSQGGNTEAFF. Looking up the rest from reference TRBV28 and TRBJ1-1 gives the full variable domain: DVKVTQSSRYLVKRTGEKVFLECVQDMDHENMFWYRQDPGLGLRLIYFSYDVKMKEKGDIPEGYSVSREKKERFSLILESASTNQTSMYLCASSLSQGGNTEAFFGQGTRLTVV.

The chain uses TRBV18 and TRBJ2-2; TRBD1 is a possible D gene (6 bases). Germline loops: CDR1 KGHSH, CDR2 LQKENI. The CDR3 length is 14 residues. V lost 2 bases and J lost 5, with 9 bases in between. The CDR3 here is CASSPGRGTGELFF. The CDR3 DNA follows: TGTGCCAGCTCACCAGGCAGGGGTACCGGGGAGCTGTTTTTT.

The CDR3 protein is CASSQDWDTQETQYF. Written as DNA, the CDR3 is TGTGCCAGCAGCCAAGATTGGGACACTCAAGAGACCCAGTACTTC. The rearrangement joins TRBV14 to TRBJ2-5; tentative D call: TRBD1 (6 bases). V lost 0 bases to trimming and J lost 2 bases, with 10 bases between them. The CDR3 covers 15 residues. From germline, CDR1 is SGHDN and CDR2 FVKESK. The full variable domain, in which reference TRBV14 and TRBJ2-5 provide the parts outside the CDR3, is EAGVTQFPSHSVIEKGQTVTLRCDPISGHDNLYWYRRVMGKEIKFLLHFVKESKQDESGMPNNRFLAERTGGTYSTLKVQPAELEDSGVYFCASSQDWDTQETQYFGPGTRLLVL.

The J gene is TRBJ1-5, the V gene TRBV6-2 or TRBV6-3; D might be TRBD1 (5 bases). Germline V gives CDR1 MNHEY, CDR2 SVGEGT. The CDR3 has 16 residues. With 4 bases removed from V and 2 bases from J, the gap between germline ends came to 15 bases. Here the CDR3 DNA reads TGTGCCAGCAGTTGGCTGGGGGGTGTTGGCAATCAGCCCCAGCATTTT. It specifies CASSWLGGVGNQPQHF.

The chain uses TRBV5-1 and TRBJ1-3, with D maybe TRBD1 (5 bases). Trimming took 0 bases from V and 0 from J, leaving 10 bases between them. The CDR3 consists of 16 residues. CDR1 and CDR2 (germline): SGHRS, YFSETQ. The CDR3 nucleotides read TGCGCCAGCAGCTTGGCTGGGGGGGACTCTGGAAACACCATATATTTT. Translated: CASSLAGGDSGNTIYF. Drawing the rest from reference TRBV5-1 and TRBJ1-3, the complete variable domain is KAGVTQTPRYLIKTRGQQVTLSCSPISGHRSVSWYQQTPGQGLQFLFEYFSETQRNKGNFPGRFSGRQFSNSRSEMNVSTLELGDSALYLCASSLAGGDSGNTIYFGEGSWLTVV.

The CDR3 DNA follows: TGTGCCAGCAGCCGCACAGGGGGACAAGAGACCCAGTACTTC. As protein: CASSRTGGQETQYF. The chain couples TRBV11-2 to TRBJ2-5, with 8 bases lining up with TRBD1. CDR1 SGHAT and CDR2 FQNNGV come from the germline V gene. Trimming cost V 5 bases and J 2 bases; bases outside gene matches: 4. This CDR3 has 14 amino acids.

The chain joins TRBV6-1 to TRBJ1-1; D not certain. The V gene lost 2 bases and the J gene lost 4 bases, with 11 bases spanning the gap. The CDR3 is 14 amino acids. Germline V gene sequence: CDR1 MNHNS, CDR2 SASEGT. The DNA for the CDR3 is TGTGCCAGCAGTGAACAAGGAGAGAGCACTGAAGCTTTCTTT. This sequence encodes CASSEQGESTEAFF.

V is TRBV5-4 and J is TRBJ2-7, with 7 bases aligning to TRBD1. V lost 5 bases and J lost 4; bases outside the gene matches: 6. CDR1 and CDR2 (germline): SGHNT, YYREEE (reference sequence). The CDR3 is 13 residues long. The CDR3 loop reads CASRRDSGYEQYF. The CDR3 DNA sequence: TGTGCCAGCAGAAGGGACAGTGGGTACGAGCAGTACTTC.